This entry lists 5 T cell receptor beta chains sequenced from one sample in a study of blood T cell repertoires in COVID-19. Method: immunoSEQ multiplex PCR; TCRdb's copy keeps in-frame clones and lacks some. Among 170,000 or so clones listed, around 87% were seen once. The sample taken for sequencing was peripheral blood. The receptors come from a middle-aged man with active or convalescent COVID-19.

CDR3 coding DNA: TGCGCCAGCAGCGAGACTCGTTCTCATGGCTACACCTTC. It is translated as CASSETRSHGYTF. The genes are TRBV5-1 and TRBJ1-2, with D hard to call. The ends were cut back, 4 bases at V and 6 bases at J, with 13 bases in the middle. The CDR3 contains 13 residues. CDR1 and CDR2 from the germline V gene are SGHRS and YFSETQ.

The rearrangement joins TRBV4-1 to TRBJ1-4; D possibly corresponds to TRBD1 (6 bases). The CDR3 has 17 residues. V was pared by 5 bases and J by 5 bases, with 21 bases between. Per germline, CDR1 MGHRA and CDR2 YSYEKL. The CDR3 nucleotides read TGCGCCAGCAGCGAAAAAACCTTGGACAGAAAGAATGAAAAACTGTTTTTT. This translates into CASSEKTLDRKNEKLFF.

V usage is TRBV18 and J usage is TRBJ1-3, with D uncertain. Trimming stripped 1 base from V and 0 bases from J, with 7 bases between. From germline, CDR1 is KGHSH and CDR2 LQKENI. The CDR3 is 15 residues long. CDR3 DNA: TGTGCCAGCTCACCACGGGGAGGCTCTGGAAACACCATATATTTT. It is translated as CASSPRGGSGNTIYF. The full variable domain, its missing parts supplied by reference TRBV18 and TRBJ1-3, is NAGVMQNPRHLVRRRGQEARLRCSPMKGHSHVYWYRQLPEEGLKFMVYLQKENIIDESGMPKERFSAEFPKEGPSILRIQQVVRGDSAAYFCASSPRGGSGNTIYFGEGSWLTVV.

V and J are TRBV28 and TRBJ2-3; maybe TRBD2 (6 bases). V was clipped by 5 bases and J by 7 bases, with 13 bases between them. CDR1 and CDR2 from the germline V gene are MDHEN and SYDVKM. The CDR3 loop spans 13 amino acids. CDR3: CASSRSGTYTQYF. DNA of the CDR3: TGTGCCAGCAGTCGCTCCGGGACTTATACGCAGTATTTT.

This rearrangement joins TRBV6-2 or TRBV6-3 to TRBJ1-6; 7 bases map to TRBD1. J gave up 6 bases and V 5 bases, and 7 bases lay outside the gene matches. CDR1 and CDR2 (germline): MNHEY, SVGEGT. This CDR3 spans 15 amino acids. In DNA form, the CDR3 reads TGTGCCAGCAGTAAATCGACAGGGTTTAATTCACCCCTCCACTTT. Its protein is CASSKSTGFNSPLHF.